This record looks at one T cell receptor (beta chain) sequence and its context. This sample is drawn from a study of control samples from healthy donors and cancer patients. CDR1 GTSNPN and CDR2 SVGIG come from the germline V gene (reference sequence). The CDR3 runs to 13 residues. The V gene lost 0 bases and the J gene lost 4 bases, with 6 bases spanning the gap. Repertoires were generated with immunoSEQ multiplex PCR, while TCRdb's copy carries only in-frame clones and drops some. This table has approximately 120,000 clones, approximately 92% appearing once. This chain joins TRBV30 and TRBJ1-4; unclear D gene. The sample consisted of PBMCs. This receptor was obtained from an elderly man with head and neck cancer. The CDR3 sequence: CAWSVRSNEKLFF. CDR3 DNA: TGTGCCTGGAGTGTGCGGAGTAATGAAAAACTGTTTTTT.